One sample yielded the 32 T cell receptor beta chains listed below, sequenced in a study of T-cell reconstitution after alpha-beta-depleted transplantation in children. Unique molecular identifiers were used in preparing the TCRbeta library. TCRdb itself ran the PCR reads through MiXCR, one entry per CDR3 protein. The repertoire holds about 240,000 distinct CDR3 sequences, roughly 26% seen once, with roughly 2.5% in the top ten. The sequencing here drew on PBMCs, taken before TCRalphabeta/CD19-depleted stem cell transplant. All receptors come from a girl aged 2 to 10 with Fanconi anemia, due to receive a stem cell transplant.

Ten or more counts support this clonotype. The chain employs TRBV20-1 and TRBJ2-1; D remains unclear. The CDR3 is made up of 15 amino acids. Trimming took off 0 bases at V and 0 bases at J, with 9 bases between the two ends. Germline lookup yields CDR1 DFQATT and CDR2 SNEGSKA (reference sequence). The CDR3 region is CSARDRMSSYNEQFF. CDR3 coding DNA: TGCAGTGCTAGAGATCGGATGAGCTCCTACAATGAGCAGTTCTTC.

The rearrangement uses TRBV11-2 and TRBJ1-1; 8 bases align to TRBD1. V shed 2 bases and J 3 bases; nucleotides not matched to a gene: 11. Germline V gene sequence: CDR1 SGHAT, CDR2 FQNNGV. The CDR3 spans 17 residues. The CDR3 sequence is CASSLPGGLSSDTEAFF. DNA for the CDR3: TGTGCCAGCAGCTTACCAGGGGGCTTGTCTTCGGACACTGAAGCTTTCTTT.

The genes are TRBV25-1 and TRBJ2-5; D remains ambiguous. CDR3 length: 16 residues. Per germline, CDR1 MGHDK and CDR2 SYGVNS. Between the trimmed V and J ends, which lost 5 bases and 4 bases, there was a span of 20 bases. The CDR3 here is CASSTLTAATPETQYF. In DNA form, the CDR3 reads TGTGCCAGCAGTACACTAACTGCGGCTACCCCAGAGACCCAGTACTTC.

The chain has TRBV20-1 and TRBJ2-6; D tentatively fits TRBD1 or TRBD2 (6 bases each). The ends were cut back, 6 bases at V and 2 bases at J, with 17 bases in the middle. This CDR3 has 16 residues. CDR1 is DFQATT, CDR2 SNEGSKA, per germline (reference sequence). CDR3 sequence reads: CSAPLTGAAGANVLTF. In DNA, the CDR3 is TGCAGTGCCCCTTTAACGGGGGCGGCTGGGGCCAACGTCCTGACTTTC.

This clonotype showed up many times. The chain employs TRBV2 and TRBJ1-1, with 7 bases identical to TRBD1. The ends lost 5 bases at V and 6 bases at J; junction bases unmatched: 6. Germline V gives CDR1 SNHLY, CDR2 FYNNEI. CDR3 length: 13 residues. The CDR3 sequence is CASSTTGYSEAFF. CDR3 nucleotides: TGTGCCAGCAGTACGACAGGGTATTCTGAAGCTTTCTTT. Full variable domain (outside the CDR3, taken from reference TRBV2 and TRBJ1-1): EPEVTQTPSHQVTQMGQEVILRCVPISNHLYFYWYRQILGQKVEFLVSFYNNEISEKSEIFDDQFSVERPDGSNFTLKIRSTKLEDSAMYFCASSTTGYSEAFFGQGTRLTVV.

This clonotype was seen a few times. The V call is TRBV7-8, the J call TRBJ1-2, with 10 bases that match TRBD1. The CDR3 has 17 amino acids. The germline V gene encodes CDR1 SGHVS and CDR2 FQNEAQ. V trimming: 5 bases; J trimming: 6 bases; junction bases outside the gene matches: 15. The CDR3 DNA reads TGTGCCAGCAGCGCCTACCTAGGACGGGACAGGGGCCATGGCTACACCTTC. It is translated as CASSAYLGRDRGHGYTF.

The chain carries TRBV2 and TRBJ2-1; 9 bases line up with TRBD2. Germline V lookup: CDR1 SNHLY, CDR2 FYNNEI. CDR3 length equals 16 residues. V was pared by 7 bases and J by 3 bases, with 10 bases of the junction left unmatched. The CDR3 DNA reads TGTGCCAGCACCAGAAATCCTAGCGGGATCTACAATGAGCAGTTCTTC. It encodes CASTRNPSGIYNEQFF. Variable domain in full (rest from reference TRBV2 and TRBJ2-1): EPEVTQTPSHQVTQMGQEVILRCVPISNHLYFYWYRQILGQKVEFLVSFYNNEISEKSEIFDDQFSVERPDGSNFTLKIRSTKLEDSAMYFCASTRNPSGIYNEQFFGPGTRLTVL.

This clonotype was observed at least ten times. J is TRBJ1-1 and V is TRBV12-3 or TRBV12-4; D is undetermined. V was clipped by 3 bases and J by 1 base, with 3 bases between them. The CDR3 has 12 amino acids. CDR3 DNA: TGTGCCAGCAGTTTTCAGAACACTGAAGCTTTCTTT. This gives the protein CASSFQNTEAFF.

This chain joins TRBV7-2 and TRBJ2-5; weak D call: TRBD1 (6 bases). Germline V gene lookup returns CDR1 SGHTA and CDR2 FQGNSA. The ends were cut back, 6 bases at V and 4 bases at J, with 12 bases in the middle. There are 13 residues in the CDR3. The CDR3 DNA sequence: TGTGCCAGCAGTTACAAAGGGGGAGAGACCCAGTACTTC. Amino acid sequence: CASSYKGGETQYF. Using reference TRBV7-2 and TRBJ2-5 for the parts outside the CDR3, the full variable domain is GAGVSQSPSNKVTEKGKDVELRCDPISGHTALYWYRQSLGQGLEFLIYFQGNSAPDKSGLPSDRFSAERTGGSVSTLTIQRTQQEDSAVYLCASSYKGGETQYFGPGTRLLVL.

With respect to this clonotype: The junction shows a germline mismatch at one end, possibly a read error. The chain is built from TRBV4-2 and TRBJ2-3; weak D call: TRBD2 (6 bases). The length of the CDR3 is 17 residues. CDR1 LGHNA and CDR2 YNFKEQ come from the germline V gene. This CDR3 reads CASSQDLWLALWDSYVF. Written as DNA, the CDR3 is TGTGCCAGCAGCCAAGATTTATGGCTCGCTCTTTGGGACTCGTATGTTTTT.

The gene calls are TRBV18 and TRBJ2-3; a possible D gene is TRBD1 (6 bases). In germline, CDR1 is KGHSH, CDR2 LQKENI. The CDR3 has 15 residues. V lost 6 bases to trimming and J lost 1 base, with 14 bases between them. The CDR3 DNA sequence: TGTGCCAGCTCCCGTCGACAGGAACGCACAGATACGCAGTATTTT. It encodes CASSRRQERTDTQYF.

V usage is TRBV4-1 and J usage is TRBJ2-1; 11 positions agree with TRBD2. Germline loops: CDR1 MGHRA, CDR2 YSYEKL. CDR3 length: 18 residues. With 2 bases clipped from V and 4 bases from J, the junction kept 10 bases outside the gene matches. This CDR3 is CASSQIAGGPEVYNEQFF. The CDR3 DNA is TGCGCCAGCAGCCAAATAGCGGGAGGGCCAGAGGTGTACAATGAGCAGTTCTTC.

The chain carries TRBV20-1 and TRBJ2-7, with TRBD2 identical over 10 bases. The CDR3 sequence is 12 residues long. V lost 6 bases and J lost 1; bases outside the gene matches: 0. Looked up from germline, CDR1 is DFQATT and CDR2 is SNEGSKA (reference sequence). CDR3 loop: CSATSGSYEQYF. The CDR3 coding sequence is TGCAGTGCGACTAGCGGGTCCTACGAGCAGTACTTC.

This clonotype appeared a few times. CDR3 amino acids: CASSEAGDGELFF. CDR3 sequence (DNA): TGTGCCAGCAGTGAGGCGGGGGACGGGGAGCTGTTTTTT. The chain employs TRBV25-1 and TRBJ2-2; 7 bases are a match to TRBD2. The CDR3 loop spans 13 amino acids. Germline V gives CDR1 MGHDK, CDR2 SYGVNS. After removal of 3 bases from V and 7 bases from J, the junction contained 2 bases not matched to a gene. Using reference TRBV25-1 and TRBJ2-2 for the parts outside the CDR3, the full variable domain is EADIYQTPRYLVIGTGKKITLECSQTMGHDKMYWYQQDPGMELHLIHYSYGVNSTEKGDLSSESTVSRIRTEHFPLTLESARPSHTSQYLCASSEAGDGELFFGEGSRLTVL.

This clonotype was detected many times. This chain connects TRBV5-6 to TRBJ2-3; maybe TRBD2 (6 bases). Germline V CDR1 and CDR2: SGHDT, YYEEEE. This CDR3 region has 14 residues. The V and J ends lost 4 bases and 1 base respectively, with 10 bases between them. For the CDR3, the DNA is TGTGCCAGCAGCCTGACTAGGGGCACAGATACGCAGTATTTT. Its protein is CASSLTRGTDTQYF.

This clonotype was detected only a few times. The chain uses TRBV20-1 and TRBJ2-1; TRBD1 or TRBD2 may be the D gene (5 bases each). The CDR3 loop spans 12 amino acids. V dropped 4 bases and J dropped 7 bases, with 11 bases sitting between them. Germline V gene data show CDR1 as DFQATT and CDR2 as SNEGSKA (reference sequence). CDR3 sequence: CSATGWGNEQFF. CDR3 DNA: TGCAGTGCTACAGGGTGGGGGAATGAGCAGTTCTTC.

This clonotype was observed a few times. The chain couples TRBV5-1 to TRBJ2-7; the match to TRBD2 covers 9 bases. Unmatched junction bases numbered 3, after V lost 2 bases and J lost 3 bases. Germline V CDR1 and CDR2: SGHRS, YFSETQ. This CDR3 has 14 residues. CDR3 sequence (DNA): TGCGCCAGCAGCTTCTCTAGCGGGAACTACGAGCAGTACTTC. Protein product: CASSFSSGNYEQYF.

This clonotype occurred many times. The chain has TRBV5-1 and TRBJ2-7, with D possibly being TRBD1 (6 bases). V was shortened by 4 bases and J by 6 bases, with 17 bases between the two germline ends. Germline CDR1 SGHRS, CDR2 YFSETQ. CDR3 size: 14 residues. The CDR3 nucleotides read TGCGCCAGCAGCGGAACCGGGACAATCTTCGAGCAGTACTTC. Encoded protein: CASSGTGTIFEQYF.

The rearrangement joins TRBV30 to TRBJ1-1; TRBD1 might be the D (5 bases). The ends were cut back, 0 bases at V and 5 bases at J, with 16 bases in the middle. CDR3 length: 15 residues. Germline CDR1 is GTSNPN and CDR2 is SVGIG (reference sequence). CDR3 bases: TGTGCCTGGAGTGTACGTGGGCAGGGAGTAACTGAAGCTTTCTTT. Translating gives CAWSVRGQGVTEAFF.

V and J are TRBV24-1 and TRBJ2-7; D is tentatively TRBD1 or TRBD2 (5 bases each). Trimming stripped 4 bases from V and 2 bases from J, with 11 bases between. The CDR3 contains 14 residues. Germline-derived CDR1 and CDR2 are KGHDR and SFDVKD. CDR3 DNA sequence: TGTGCCACCAGTGAAACGGGGACGGCCTACGAGCAGTACTTC. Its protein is CATSETGTAYEQYF.

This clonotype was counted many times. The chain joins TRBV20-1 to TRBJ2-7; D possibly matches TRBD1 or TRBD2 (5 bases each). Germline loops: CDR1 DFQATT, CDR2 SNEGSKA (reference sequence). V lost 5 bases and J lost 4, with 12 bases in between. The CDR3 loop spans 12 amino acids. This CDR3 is CSAGDPRYEQYF. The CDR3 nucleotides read TGCAGTGCTGGGGACCCCAGGTACGAGCAGTACTTC.

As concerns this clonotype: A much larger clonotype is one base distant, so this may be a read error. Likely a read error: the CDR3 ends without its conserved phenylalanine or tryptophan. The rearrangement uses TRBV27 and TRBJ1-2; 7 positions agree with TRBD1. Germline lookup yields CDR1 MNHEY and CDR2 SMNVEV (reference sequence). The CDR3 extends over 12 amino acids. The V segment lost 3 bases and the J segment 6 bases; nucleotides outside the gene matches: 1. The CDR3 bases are TGTGCCAGCAGTTTGCAGGGGGATGGCTACACCTAC. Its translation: CASSLQGDGYTY.

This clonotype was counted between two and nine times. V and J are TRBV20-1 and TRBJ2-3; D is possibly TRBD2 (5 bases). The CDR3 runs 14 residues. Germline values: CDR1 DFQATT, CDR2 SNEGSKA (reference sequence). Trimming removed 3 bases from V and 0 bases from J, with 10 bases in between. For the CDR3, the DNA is TGCAGTGCTAGCGGGGTCTCTAGCACAGATACGCAGTATTTT. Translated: CSASGVSSTDTQYF.

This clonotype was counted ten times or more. In nucleotides, the CDR3 is TGTGCCAGCAGCTTAGCCCCCCCCCCTCGTAGGAACGAGCAGTACTTC. It translates to CASSLAPPPRRNEQYF. The J gene is TRBJ2-7, the V gene TRBV7-2, with D uncertain. Trimming pared 0 bases from V and 5 bases from J, leaving 17 bases between. The CDR3 consists of 16 residues. Germline CDR1 and CDR2: SGHTA and FQGNSA.

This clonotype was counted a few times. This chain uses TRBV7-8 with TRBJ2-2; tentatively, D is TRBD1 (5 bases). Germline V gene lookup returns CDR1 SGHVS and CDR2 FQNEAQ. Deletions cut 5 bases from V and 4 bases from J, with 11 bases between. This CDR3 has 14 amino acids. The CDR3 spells CASSDRQSTGELFF. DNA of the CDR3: TGTGCCAGCAGCGACCGACAGAGCACCGGGGAGCTGTTTTTT.

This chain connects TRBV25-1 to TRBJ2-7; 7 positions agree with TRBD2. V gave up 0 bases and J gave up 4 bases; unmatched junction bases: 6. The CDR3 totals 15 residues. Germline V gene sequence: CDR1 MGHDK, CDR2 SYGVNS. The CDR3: CASSEYGGGYYEQYF. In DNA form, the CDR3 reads TGTGCCAGCAGTGAATATGGCGGGGGATATTACGAGCAGTACTTC.

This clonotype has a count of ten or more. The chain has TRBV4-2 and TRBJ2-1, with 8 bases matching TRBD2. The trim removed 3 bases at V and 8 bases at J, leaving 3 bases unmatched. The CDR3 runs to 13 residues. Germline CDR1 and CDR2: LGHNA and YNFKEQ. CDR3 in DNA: TGTGCCAGCAGCCACGGACTAGCCCATGAGCAGTTCTTC. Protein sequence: CASSHGLAHEQFF.

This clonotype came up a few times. The DNA for the CDR3 is TGCAGTGCTAGACTTATTGGAGTCCAAGAGACCCAGTACTTC. It specifies CSARLIGVQETQYF. V gene TRBV20-1 combines with J gene TRBJ2-5; the D is unclear. The CDR3 runs to 14 residues. Deletions cut 2 bases from V and 1 base from J, with 11 bases between. Germline loops: CDR1 DFQATT, CDR2 SNEGSKA (reference sequence).

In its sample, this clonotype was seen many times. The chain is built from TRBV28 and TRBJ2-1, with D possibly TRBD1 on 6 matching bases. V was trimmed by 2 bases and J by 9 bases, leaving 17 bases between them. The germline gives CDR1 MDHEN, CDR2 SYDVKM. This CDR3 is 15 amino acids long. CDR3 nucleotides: TGTGCCAGCAGTTTAAGGGACACGCTGGCAGTTGAGCAGTTCTTC. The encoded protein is CASSLRDTLAVEQFF.

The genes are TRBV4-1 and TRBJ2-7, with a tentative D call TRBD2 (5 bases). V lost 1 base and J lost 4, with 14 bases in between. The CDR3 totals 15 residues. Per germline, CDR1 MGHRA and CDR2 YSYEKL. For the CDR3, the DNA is TGCGCCAGCAGCCAAGTGACCGGGATCGGTTACGAGCAGTACTTC. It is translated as CASSQVTGIGYEQYF.

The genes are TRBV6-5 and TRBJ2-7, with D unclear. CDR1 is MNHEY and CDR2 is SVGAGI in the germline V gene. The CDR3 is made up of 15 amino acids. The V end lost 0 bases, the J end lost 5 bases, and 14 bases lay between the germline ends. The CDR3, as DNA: TGTGCCAGCAGTTACTCTGGGTTTGTGGGAAACGAGCAGTACTTC. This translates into CASSYSGFVGNEQYF.

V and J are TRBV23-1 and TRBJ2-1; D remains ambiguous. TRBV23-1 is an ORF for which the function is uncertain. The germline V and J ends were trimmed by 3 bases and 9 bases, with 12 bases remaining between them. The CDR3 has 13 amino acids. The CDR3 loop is CASSHQIPSEQFF. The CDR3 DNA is TGCGCCAGCAGTCACCAAATCCCAAGTGAGCAGTTCTTC.